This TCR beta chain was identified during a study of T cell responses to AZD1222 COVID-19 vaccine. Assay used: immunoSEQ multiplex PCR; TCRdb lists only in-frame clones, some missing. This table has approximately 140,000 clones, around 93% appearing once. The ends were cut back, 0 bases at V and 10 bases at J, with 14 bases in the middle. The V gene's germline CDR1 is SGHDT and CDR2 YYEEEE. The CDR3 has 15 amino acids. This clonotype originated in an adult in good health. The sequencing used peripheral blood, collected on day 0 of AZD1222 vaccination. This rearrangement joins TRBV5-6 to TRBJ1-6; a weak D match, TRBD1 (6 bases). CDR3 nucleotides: TGTGCCAGCAGCTTGGAGGGGGGCGCGTTGTCACCCCTCCACTTT. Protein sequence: CASSLEGGALSPLHF.